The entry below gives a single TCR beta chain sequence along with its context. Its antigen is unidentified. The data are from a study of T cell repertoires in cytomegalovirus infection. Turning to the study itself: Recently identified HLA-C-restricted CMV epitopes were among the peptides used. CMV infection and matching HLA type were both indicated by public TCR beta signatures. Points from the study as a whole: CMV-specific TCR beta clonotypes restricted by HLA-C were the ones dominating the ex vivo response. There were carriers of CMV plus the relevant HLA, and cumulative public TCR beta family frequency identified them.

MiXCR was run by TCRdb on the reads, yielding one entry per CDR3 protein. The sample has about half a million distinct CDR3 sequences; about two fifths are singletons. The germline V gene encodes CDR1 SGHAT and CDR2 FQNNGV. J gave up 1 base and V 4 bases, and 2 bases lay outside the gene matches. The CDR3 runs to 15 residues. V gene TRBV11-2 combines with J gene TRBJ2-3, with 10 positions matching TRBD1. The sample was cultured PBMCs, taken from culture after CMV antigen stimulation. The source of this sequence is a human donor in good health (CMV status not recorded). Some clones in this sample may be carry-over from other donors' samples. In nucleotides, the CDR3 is TGTGCCAGCAGCTGGGGGACAGGGGGCACAGATACGCAGTATTTT. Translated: CASSWGTGGTDTQYF. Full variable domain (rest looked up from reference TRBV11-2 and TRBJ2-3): EAGVAQSPRYKIIEKRQSVAFWCNPISGHATLYWYQQILGQGPKLLIQFQNNGVVDDSQLPKDRFSAERLKGVDSTLKIQPAKLEDSAVYLCASSWGTGGTDTQYFGPGTRLTVL.